Shown below are 26 T cell receptor beta chains from a single sample sequenced in a study of T cells in Graves' hyperthyroidism and ophthalmopathy. TCR beta CDR3 region amplification was performed from RNA transcripts. The TCR CDR3 was amplified in a first-round RT-PCR using the HTBI primer set. TCRdb re-derived calls from the multiplex PCR reads in MiXCR, one entry per CDR3 protein. The data contain 350,000 to 400,000 distinct CDR3 sequences, 14% to 15% of them singletons. Material for sequencing was blood. Receptors originate from a woman younger than 45 with Graves' hyperthyroidism.

The V and J genes are TRBV19 and TRBJ1-1; no clear D gene. Germline assignment: CDR1 LNHDA and CDR2 SQIVND (reference sequence). Trimming removed 10 bases at V and 0 bases at J, with 12 bases between. The CDR3 has 13 amino acids. The CDR3 spells CATISLLNTEAFF. In DNA, the CDR3 is TGTGCCACCATAAGCCTTTTGAACACTGAAGCTTTCTTT.

This clonotype was detected ten times or more. The rearrangement uses TRBV12-3 or TRBV12-4 and TRBJ1-5; D is ambiguous. The V end lost 6 bases, the J end lost 2 bases, and 11 bases lay between the germline ends. The CDR3 is 14 residues long. CDR3 protein: CASSSGGGNQPQHF. The DNA for the CDR3 is TGTGCCAGCAGCTCAGGTGGTGGCAATCAGCCCCAGCATTTT.

This clonotype has at least ten counts. The chain links TRBV3-1 to TRBJ2-1; maybe TRBD1 (5 bases). From germline, CDR1 is LGHDT and CDR2 YNNKEL (reference sequence). Trimming stripped 0 bases from V and 7 bases from J, with 10 bases between. The CDR3 has 14 residues. For the CDR3, the DNA is TGTGCCAGCAGCCAAGAAGTGGGGCGAAATGAGCAGTTCTTC. Its protein is CASSQEVGRNEQFF.

V usage is TRBV10-3 and J usage is TRBJ1-1; TRBD1 is a possible D gene (5 bases). V dropped 7 bases and J dropped 3 bases, with 15 bases sitting between them. The CDR3 runs 14 residues. CDR1 and CDR2 (germline): ENHRY, SYGVKD. The CDR3 spells CAIKFLLGDTEAFF. In DNA form, the CDR3 reads TGTGCCATCAAATTCCTCCTGGGGGACACTGAAGCTTTCTTT.

This clonotype was seen many times. The gene calls are TRBV28 and TRBJ2-7, with D possibly TRBD1 on 6 matching bases. Trimming stripped 2 bases from V and 0 bases from J, with 8 bases between. The germline V gene has CDR1 MDHEN and CDR2 SYDVKM. The CDR3 extends over 14 amino acids. The DNA of the CDR3 is TGTGCCAGCAGTTTACTACAGGGCTCCTACGAGCAGTACTTC. Amino acids: CASSLLQGSYEQYF.

Ten or more counts support this clonotype. The gene calls are TRBV2 and TRBJ2-7; 8 nucleotides match TRBD2. CDR3 length: 14 residues. Trimming took 7 bases from V and 6 from J; bases not matched to a gene: 11. In germline, CDR1 is SNHLY, CDR2 FYNNEI. The CDR3 nucleotides are TGTGCCAGCATAGAGCGGGAGTCAGTAGGCGAGCAGTACTTC. As protein: CASIERESVGEQYF.

J is TRBJ2-2 and V is TRBV12-3 or TRBV12-4, with D perhaps being TRBD1 or TRBD2 (5 bases each). The V gene lost 6 bases and the J gene lost 5 bases, with 16 bases spanning the gap. The CDR3 is 15 residues long. CDR3 region: CASSPGPRLTGELFF. CDR3 coding DNA: TGTGCCAGCAGCCCGGGACCTCGATTAACCGGGGAGCTGTTTTTT.

The gene calls are TRBV5-4 and TRBJ2-3, with 14 bases identical to TRBD2. Germline CDR1 SGHNT, CDR2 YYREEE (reference sequence). The CDR3 sequence is 17 residues long. V lost 2 bases, J lost 3 bases, and 5 bases stayed unmatched. This chain's CDR3 is CASSLRLAGGPTDTQYF. CDR3 in DNA: TGTGCCAGCAGCTTAAGACTAGCGGGAGGGCCGACAGATACGCAGTATTTT.

The chain combines TRBV20-1 with TRBJ2-7; 8 bases are shared with TRBD1. The CDR3 is 18 amino acids. The trim removed 0 bases at V and 5 bases at J, leaving 18 bases unmatched. CDR1 DFQATT and CDR2 SNEGSKA come from the germline V gene (reference sequence). The CDR3 DNA reads TGCAGTGCTAGAGACCCCTACGCTCAGGGGGCGCTACGGCACGAGCAGTACTTC. It is translated as CSARDPYAQGALRHEQYF.

The chain employs TRBV4-2 and TRBJ2-1; 11 bases align to TRBD2. Trimming removed 0 bases from V and 5 bases from J; junction bases left unmatched: 6. Looked up from germline, CDR1 is LGHNA and CDR2 is YNFKEQ. This CDR3 comprises 17 residues. CDR3 bases: TGTGCCAGCAGCCAAGATCCGGCGGGACTAGCGGACAATGAGCAGTTCTTC. Residues: CASSQDPAGLADNEQFF.

There are many counts of this clonotype. The V and J genes are TRBV11-2 and TRBJ1-1; TRBD1 might be the D (6 bases). From germline, CDR1 is SGHAT and CDR2 FQNNGV. The CDR3 runs to 14 residues. The ends were cut back, 3 bases at V and 4 bases at J, with 12 bases in the middle. CDR3 residues: CASSFQGLVTEAFF. The CDR3 DNA reads as TGTGCCAGCAGCTTCCAGGGGCTGGTCACTGAAGCTTTCTTT.

This clonotype was seen many times. This chain's CDR3 is CASTVKPYEQYF. CDR3 nucleotide sequence: TGTGCCAGCACCGTCAAGCCTTACGAGCAGTACTTC. This chain joins TRBV2 and TRBJ2-7, with D unresolved. The CDR3 has 12 amino acids. Germline CDR1 reads SNHLY; CDR2 reads FYNNEI. With 7 bases removed from V and 4 bases from J, the gap between germline ends came to 11 bases.

Ten or more counts support this clonotype. This sequence joins TRBV6-1 and TRBJ1-6; the D gene is possibly TRBD1 (6 bases). With 6 bases removed from V and 5 bases from J, the gap between germline ends came to 11 bases. This CDR3 has 14 residues. Germline V CDR1 and CDR2: MNHNS, SASEGT. In nucleotides, the CDR3 is TGTGCCAGCAGGGATAACAGGGATAATTCACCCCTCCACTTT. Translating it yields CASRDNRDNSPLHF.

The gene calls are TRBV3-1 and TRBJ2-7, with 7 positions matching TRBD2. Unmatched junction bases numbered 6, after V lost 1 base and J lost 3 bases. Germline V gene lookup returns CDR1 LGHDT and CDR2 YNNKEL (reference sequence). There are 15 residues in the CDR3. CDR3 loop: CASSQGRDYFYEQYF. CDR3 bases: TGTGCCAGCAGCCAAGGCCGGGACTACTTCTACGAGCAGTACTTC.

The rearrangement links TRBV29-1 to TRBJ2-4; D not resolved. Trimming removed 5 bases from V and 0 bases from J, with 17 bases in between. Looked up from germline, CDR1 is SQVTM and CDR2 is ANQGSEA. This CDR3 is 16 amino acids long. The chain's CDR3 is CSVPQKHTLAKNIQYF. In nucleotides, the CDR3 is TGCAGCGTTCCTCAAAAGCACACTCTAGCCAAAAACATTCAGTACTTC.

J is TRBJ2-1 and V is TRBV7-9, with TRBD2 matching 9 bases. V dropped 1 base and J dropped 5; count of bases not matched to a gene: 6. CDR1 is SEHNR and CDR2 is FQNEAQ in the germline V gene (reference sequence). This CDR3 is 16 amino acids long. CDR3: CASSLVAGGEDNEQFF. The CDR3 nucleotides are TGTGCCAGCAGCTTAGTGGCGGGAGGGGAGGACAATGAGCAGTTCTTC.

The sample holds many counts of this clonotype. This rearrangement joins TRBV24-1 to TRBJ2-5; D uncertain. The CDR3 runs 11 residues. Trimming stripped 9 bases from V and 0 bases from J, with 4 bases between. The germline CDR1 and CDR2 sequences are KGHDR and SFDVKD. The CDR3 loop reads CATQYQETQYF. CDR3 DNA: TGTGCCACCCAGTACCAAGAGACCCAGTACTTC.

In its sample, this clonotype was seen a few times. The chain uses TRBV3-1 and TRBJ1-2; tentative D call: TRBD1 (6 bases). Trimming pared 1 base from V and 4 bases from J, leaving 16 bases between. This CDR3 contains 16 residues. Per the germline V gene, CDR1 is LGHDT and CDR2 is YNNKEL (reference sequence). Here the CDR3 DNA reads TGTGCCAGCAGCCAAGCGGCGACAGGACCCCTCTATGGCTACACCTTC. This gives the protein CASSQAATGPLYGYTF.

This sequence joins TRBV7-9 and TRBJ2-3; 11 bases fit TRBD1. Germline assignment: CDR1 SEHNR and CDR2 FQNEAQ (reference sequence). This CDR3 has 15 amino acids. V was pared by 5 bases and J by 3 bases, with 4 bases of the junction left unmatched. CDR3 nucleotide sequence: TGTGCCAGCAGCCGGACAGGGGGCGAAACAGATACGCAGTATTTT. This gives the protein CASSRTGGETDTQYF.

As for this clonotype: A much larger clone differs from this one at a single base, so this may be a read error. The chain couples TRBV10-2 to TRBJ1-2; TRBD1 matches at 8 bases. The trim removed 8 bases at V and 6 bases at J, leaving 17 bases unmatched. Germline V gene data show CDR1 as WSHSY and CDR2 as SAAADI. The CDR3 extends over 16 amino acids. Here the CDR3 DNA reads TGCGCCAGCGGACAGGGCAATCGTGCCCGCTCCCATGGCTACACCTTC. Translated: CASGQGNRARSHGYTF.

Worth noting for this clonotype: Here the CDR3 omits its conserved ending phenylalanine or tryptophan, so a read error is the likely source. The chain is built from TRBV10-3 and TRBJ2-1; maybe TRBD2 (5 bases). Trimming pared 2 bases from V and 5 bases from J, leaving 10 bases between. In germline, CDR1 is ENHRY, CDR2 SYGVKD. The CDR3 spans 14 residues. CDR3 sequence reads: CAISEAREHNEQFS. The DNA of the CDR3 is TGTGCCATCAGTGAGGCGAGGGAACACAATGAGCAGTTCTCC.

The chain uses TRBV5-1 and TRBJ2-2; 10 bases agree with TRBD2. Germline V gene data show CDR1 as SGHRS and CDR2 as YFSETQ. The CDR3 consists of 15 residues. J lost 7 bases, V lost 5 bases, and 8 bases had no gene match. This chain's CDR3 is CASSFLAGAGGELFF. The CDR3 nucleotides read TGCGCCAGCAGTTTCCTAGCGGGAGCTGGCGGGGAGCTGTTTTTT.

This clonotype has a count of ten or more. The CDR3 region has the DNA TGTGCCAGTAGCAAGACAGGGAACCTGAACACTGAAGCTTTCTTT. Residues: CASSKTGNLNTEAFF. The V and J genes are TRBV19 and TRBJ1-1; 7 positions match TRBD1. CDR1 is LNHDA and CDR2 is SQIVND in the germline V gene (reference sequence). V lost 6 bases to trimming and J lost 0 bases; unmatched junction nucleotides: 7. CDR3 length: 15 amino acids.

The CDR3, as DNA: TGTGCCAGCAGCTTAGTGCCTGAGGGTAGCGACTACAATGAGCAGTTCTTC. Protein: CASSLVPEGSDYNEQFF. The chain is built from TRBV7-8 and TRBJ2-1; possible D gene TRBD2, 5 bases. The CDR3 is 17 amino acids. Germline CDR1 SGHVS, CDR2 FQNEAQ. V was trimmed by 1 base and J by 3 bases, leaving 16 bases between them.

This clonotype has at least ten counts. V gene TRBV10-3 combines with J gene TRBJ2-3; D not resolved. V dropped 3 bases and J dropped 6 bases, with 13 bases sitting between them. The CDR3 contains 14 residues. Germline V gene sequence: CDR1 ENHRY, CDR2 SYGVKD. This CDR3 reads CAISDQLRADTQYF. In nucleotides, the CDR3 is TGTGCCATCAGTGATCAGCTGCGAGCGGATACGCAGTATTTT.

This clonotype was detected many times. The chain is built from TRBV6-1 and TRBJ2-3; 13 bases agree with TRBD2. This CDR3 has 17 amino acids. Losses at the gene ends were 3 bases for V and 2 bases for J; bases not matched to a gene: 5. CDR1 is MNHNS and CDR2 is SASEGT in the germline V gene. The CDR3 region has the DNA TGTGCCAGCAGTGACAGGACTAGCGGGAGTTTCACAGATACGCAGTATTTT. It is translated as CASSDRTSGSFTDTQYF.